Below are 21 T cell receptor beta chains sequenced from a single sample in a study of shared clonotypes between healthy human individuals. Generated by immunoSEQ multiplex PCR, the TCRdb table keeps only in-frame clones and is missing some. The sample has approximately 2.3 million clones, about 92% seen once; the top ten hold under 0.45%. Sequencing used naive CD4+ T cells from PBMCs. Subset meaning: CD45RA+ positively selected. The receptor source for this set is a man between 18 and 35 years old in good health. Some clones in this sample may be carry-over from other donors' samples.

This chain joins TRBV7-3 and TRBJ2-1; unclear D gene. Trimming took 3 bases from V and 0 from J, leaving 9 bases between them. This CDR3 region has 15 residues. Germline lookup yields CDR1 SGHTA and CDR2 FQGTGA. The CDR3 nucleotides are TGTGCCAGCAGCTTGGGCGTCAACTCCTACAATGAGCAGTTCTTC. It yields the protein CASSLGVNSYNEQFF.

The J gene is TRBJ1-1, the V gene TRBV28; 7 nucleotides line up with TRBD1. The CDR3 sequence is 17 residues long. V lost 2 bases to trimming and J lost 5 bases; unmatched junction nucleotides: 14. The germline V gene encodes CDR1 MDHEN and CDR2 SYDVKM. CDR3 coding DNA: TGTGCCAGCAGTTTACAGGGGGGGGTATTTCGTTCGACTGAAGCTTTCTTT. This encodes CASSLQGGVFRSTEAFF.

V and J are TRBV28 and TRBJ2-1; D may be TRBD2 (6 bases). The CDR3 contains 12 residues. Germline V gene data show CDR1 as MDHEN and CDR2 as SYDVKM. V lost 7 bases and J lost 4, with 8 bases in between. Here the CDR3 DNA reads TGTGCCAGCATGGACTATTACAATGAGCAGTTCTTC. Its translation is CASMDYYNEQFF.

This chain joins TRBV28 and TRBJ2-7; D not resolved. The germline V and J ends were trimmed by 3 bases and 11 bases, with 14 bases remaining between them. CDR3 length: 12 amino acids. Germline V CDR1 and CDR2: MDHEN, SYDVKM. CDR3 nucleotides: TGTGCCAGCAGTTTGGGGTCCAGAAAAAAGTACTTC. Its translation is CASSLGSRKKYF.

The chain uses TRBV19 and TRBJ1-1; no clear D. Trimming shortened V by 7 bases and J by 1 base, and 13 bases separated the two germline ends. This CDR3 contains 14 residues. In germline, CDR1 is LNHDA, CDR2 SQIVND (reference sequence). The CDR3 protein is CASKVEWGNTEAFF. CDR3 coding DNA: TGTGCCAGTAAAGTGGAATGGGGGAACACTGAAGCTTTCTTT.

The chain employs TRBV6-6 and TRBJ2-1; D is unclear. This CDR3 comprises 16 residues. Germline CDR1 reads MNHNY; CDR2 reads SVGAGI (reference sequence). Trimming took off 3 bases at V and 6 bases at J, with 18 bases between the two ends. The CDR3, as DNA: TGTGCCAGCAGTTATCTTATCTATCCACAGTCCAATGAGCAGTTCTTC. It translates to CASSYLIYPQSNEQFF.

The chain carries TRBV7-2 and TRBJ2-2, with D tentatively TRBD1 (6 bases). The germline V gene has CDR1 SGHTA and CDR2 FQGNSA. Trimming cost V 4 bases and J 6 bases, with 12 bases left between them. The CDR3 sequence is 14 residues long. CDR3 residues: CASSSTGLPGELFF. CDR3 nucleotides: TGTGCCAGCAGCTCAACAGGGTTACCCGGGGAGCTGTTTTTT.

Note on this clone: Here the CDR3 omits its conserved ending phenylalanine or tryptophan, so a read error is the likely source. Because the CDR3's place on the DNA is in doubt, the DNA is left out and the CDR3 is given as listed by TCRdb. This rearrangement joins TRBV20-1 to TRBJ1-2. CDR1 and CDR2 (germline): DFQATT, SNEGSKA (reference sequence). The CDR3 has 11 residues if both end residues are counted. The CDR3 reads CSARRGDGGRL.

In the case of this clone: This same CDR3 is encoded by further DNA sequences in the sample. V and J are TRBV27 and TRBJ2-7, with D perhaps matching TRBD2 (6 bases). This CDR3 has 14 amino acids. CDR1 MNHEY and CDR2 SMNVEV come from the germline V gene (reference sequence). Trimming shortened V by 8 bases and J by 0 bases, and 14 bases separated the two germline ends. In DNA form, the CDR3 reads TGTGCCAGCTCCAGCCGGGGGTTCTCCTACGAGCAGTACTTC. Its protein product is CASSSRGFSYEQYF.

Note on this clone: The same CDR3 also results from other DNA sequences found in this sample. The rearrangement uses TRBV28 and TRBJ1-5; D is undetermined. V dropped 6 bases and J dropped 2 bases, with 11 bases sitting between them. Germline CDR1 MDHEN, CDR2 SYDVKM. The length of the CDR3 is 14 residues. In DNA, the CDR3 is TGTGCCAGCAGCTCAGCTGGGGGCAATCAGCCCCAGCATTTT. Its protein is CASSSAGGNQPQHF. The full variable domain, with the rest looked up from reference TRBV28 and TRBJ1-5, is DVKVTQSSRYLVKRTGEKVFLECVQDMDHENMFWYRQDPGLGLRLIYFSYDVKMKEKGDIPEGYSVSREKKERFSLILESASTNQTSMYLCASSSAGGNQPQHFGDGTRLSIL.

V and J are TRBV28 and TRBJ2-2; perhaps TRBD2 as D (5 bases). V was clipped by 5 bases and J by 6 bases, with 10 bases between them. The CDR3 has 13 amino acids. Germline assignment: CDR1 MDHEN and CDR2 SYDVKM. CDR3 DNA: TGTGCCAGCAGTCTAGCTAACCCCGGGGAGCTGTTTTTT. This translates into CASSLANPGELFF.

The V and J genes are TRBV4-2 and TRBJ1-5; D is unclear. CDR1 and CDR2 (germline): LGHNA, YNFKEQ. The ends were cut back, 0 bases at V and 2 bases at J, with 8 bases in the middle. The CDR3 consists of 15 residues. CDR3 sequence reads: CASSQDLEGNQPQHF. CDR3 coding DNA: TGTGCCAGCAGCCAAGATCTGGAGGGCAATCAGCCCCAGCATTTT.

The CDR3 region is CASSLTTSVANNEQFF. CDR3 DNA sequence: TGTGCCAGCAGCTTAACGACTAGCGTCGCAAACAATGAGCAGTTCTTC. This rearrangement joins TRBV7-8 to TRBJ2-1; 8 nucleotides align to TRBD2. This CDR3 spans 16 amino acids. The J segment lost 5 bases and the V segment lost 2 bases, leaving 8 bases of the junction unmatched. Germline CDR1 is SGHVS and CDR2 is FQNEAQ.

The V gene is TRBV20-1, the J gene TRBJ2-7, with D perhaps matching TRBD1 (5 bases). Germline V CDR1 and CDR2: DFQATT, SNEGSKA (reference sequence). The CDR3 spans 10 residues. V gave up 6 bases and J gave up 5 bases, with 8 bases separating them. Here the CDR3 reads CSAAGNEQYF. The CDR3 DNA follows: TGCAGTGCCGCAGGGAACGAGCAGTACTTC.

As DNA, the CDR3 is TGCGCCAGCAGCTTGAGCCCAACCGGCACAGATACGCAGTATTTT. Translated, it gives CASSLSPTGTDTQYF. J is TRBJ2-3 and V is TRBV5-1; D gene uncertain. This CDR3 spans 15 amino acids. The V and J ends lost 1 base and 1 base respectively, with 10 bases between them. Germline V CDR1 and CDR2: SGHRS, YFSETQ.

The rearrangement links TRBV13 to TRBJ1-3; 8 bases are shared with TRBD1. Per the germline V gene, CDR1 is PRHDT and CDR2 is FYEKMQ (reference sequence). The V and J ends lost 9 bases and 3 bases, in that order; junction bases with no gene match: 10. This CDR3 region has 15 residues. The CDR3 reads CASRTGRLGGNTIYF. The CDR3 DNA is TGTGCCAGTAGGACAGGGAGGTTGGGTGGAAACACCATATATTTT. Complete variable domain (other parts from reference TRBV13 and TRBJ1-3): AAGVIQSPRHLIKEKRETATLKCYPIPRHDTVYWYQQGPGQDPQFLISFYEKMQSDKGSIPDRFSAQQFSDYHSELNMSSLELGDSALYFCASRTGRLGGNTIYFGEGSWLTVV.

The V and J genes are TRBV6-1 and TRBJ2-5; D call uncertain. Germline lookup yields CDR1 MNHNS and CDR2 SASEGT. The CDR3 runs 15 residues. The V gene lost 2 bases and the J gene lost 0 bases, with 10 bases spanning the gap. The CDR3 spells CASSEWTGDQETQYF. CDR3 sequence (DNA): TGTGCCAGCAGTGAATGGACCGGAGACCAAGAGACCCAGTACTTC.

In this sample, this clone turned up once. V usage is TRBV6-1 and J usage is TRBJ2-7, with D possibly matching TRBD2 (5 bases). V lost 0 bases and J lost 3, with 15 bases in between. CDR3 length: 16 amino acids. CDR1 and CDR2 (germline): MNHNS, SASEGT. CDR3 in amino acids: CASSEAIKAGNYEQYF. In DNA form, the CDR3 reads TGTGCCAGCAGTGAAGCAATTAAGGCGGGTAACTACGAGCAGTACTTC.

Comments on this clone: The same CDR3 is also encoded by other DNA sequences in this sample. The genes are TRBV4-2 and TRBJ2-1; D may match TRBD1 or TRBD2 (5 bases each). V was shortened by 3 bases and J by 3 bases, with 9 bases between the two germline ends. This CDR3 is 14 amino acids long. The germline V gene encodes CDR1 LGHNA and CDR2 YNFKEQ. CDR3 region: CASSQGDSYNEQFF. CDR3 coding DNA: TGTGCCAGCAGCCAGGGAGACAGCTACAATGAGCAGTTCTTC.

The J gene is TRBJ1-4, the V gene TRBV2, with D unclear. The V and J ends lost 1 base and 4 bases respectively, with 10 bases between them. This CDR3 has 15 residues. The V gene's germline CDR1 is SNHLY and CDR2 FYNNEI. The DNA for the CDR3 is TGTGCCAGCAGTGAAGGAGGGCAGAGTAATGAAAAACTGTTTTTT. Translating gives CASSEGGQSNEKLFF.

The chain recombines TRBV5-1 with TRBJ1-3, with unresolved D. Trimming removed 3 bases from V and 2 bases from J, with 15 bases in between. The CDR3 extends over 16 amino acids. The germline CDR1 and CDR2 sequences are SGHRS and YFSETQ. The CDR3 DNA is TGCGCCAGCAGCTCCGAAGCGGGTGGGGCTGGAAACACCATATATTTT. It is translated as CASSSEAGGAGNTIYF.